This T cell receptor beta chain was found in a study of post-analysis software for immune sequencing data. Turning to the study itself: The courses of disease that were included comprised relapsing-remitting, secondary progressive and progressive-relapsing multiple sclerosis. General study results and limits: Compared against controls, patients with multiple sclerosis displayed significantly lower normalized Chao1 diversity. Clustering by F measure revealed strong co-clustering among samples prepared together in one batch. Relative to controls, patients had 5 or 6 TRBV segments at higher frequency, with TRBV5-6, TRBV5-1 and TRBV20-1 among these.

The CDR3 has 17 residues. J was trimmed by 3 bases and V by 4 bases; bases with no gene match: 14. CDR1 is SEHNR, CDR2 FQNEAQ, per germline (reference sequence). Unique molecular identifiers featured in each of the TCR beta cDNA libraries. Approximately 550,000 cDNA molecules came from about 1 to 10 million T cells. One entry per CDR3 protein results from TCRdb running MiXCR on the PCR reads. Counted here are about 820,000 distinct CDR3 sequences, approximately 57% occurring once; the ten biggest clones make up about 4.8%. This clonotype has just a few counts. Its specificity is not known. J is TRBJ1-2 and V is TRBV7-9, with 7 bases identical to TRBD1. Sequencing was carried out using blood. The receptor's source is a girl under 18 with multiple sclerosis. The CDR3 here is CASSSSRTGREDYGYTF. The CDR3 DNA sequence: TGTGCCAGCAGCTCCTCTCGGACAGGACGGGAAGACTATGGCTACACCTTC.